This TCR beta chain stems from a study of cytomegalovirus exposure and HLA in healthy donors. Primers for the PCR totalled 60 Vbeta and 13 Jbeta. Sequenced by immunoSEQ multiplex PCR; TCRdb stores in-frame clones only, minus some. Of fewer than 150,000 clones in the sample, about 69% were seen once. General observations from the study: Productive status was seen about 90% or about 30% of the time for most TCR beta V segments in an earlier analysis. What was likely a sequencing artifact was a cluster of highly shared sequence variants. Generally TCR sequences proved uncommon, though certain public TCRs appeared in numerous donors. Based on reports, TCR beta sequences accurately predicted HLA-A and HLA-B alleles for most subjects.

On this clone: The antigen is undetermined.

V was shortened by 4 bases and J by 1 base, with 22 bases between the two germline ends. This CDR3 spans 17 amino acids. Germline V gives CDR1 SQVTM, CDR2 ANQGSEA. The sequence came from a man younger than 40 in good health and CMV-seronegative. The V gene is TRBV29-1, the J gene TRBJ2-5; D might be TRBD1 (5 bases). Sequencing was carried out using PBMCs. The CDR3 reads CSVAPGPTEPIQETQYF. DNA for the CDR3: TGCAGCGTTGCCCCAGGTCCGACAGAACCGATCCAAGAGACCCAGTACTTC.